The present TCR beta chain was sequenced within a study of cytomegalovirus exposure and HLA in healthy donors. Study-wide results and limits: Cytomegalovirus-associated status was assigned to about 170 TCR beta chains. As a later analysis revealed, the rate of TCR association differed by HLA locus, with DRB1 most and HLA-C fewest.

PCR used 60 Vbeta primers and 13 Jbeta primers. Assay: immunoSEQ multiplex PCR; the TCRdb copy retains only in-frame clones and omits some. This table holds some 200,000 clones, approximately 78% found once. This clone was observed a few times. Its antigen is currently unknown. The germline V gene encodes CDR1 KGHSH and CDR2 LQKENI. The CDR3 is made up of 11 amino acids. V lost 5 bases, J lost 7 bases, and 7 bases lay in between. V usage is TRBV18 and J usage is TRBJ2-3, with D unresolved. This TCR derives from a woman between 40 and 55 years old in good health and CMV-seronegative. The source material was PBMCs. CDR3 in DNA: TGTGCCAGCTCATCGGAGAATACGCAGTATTTT. Translating gives CASSSENTQYF.